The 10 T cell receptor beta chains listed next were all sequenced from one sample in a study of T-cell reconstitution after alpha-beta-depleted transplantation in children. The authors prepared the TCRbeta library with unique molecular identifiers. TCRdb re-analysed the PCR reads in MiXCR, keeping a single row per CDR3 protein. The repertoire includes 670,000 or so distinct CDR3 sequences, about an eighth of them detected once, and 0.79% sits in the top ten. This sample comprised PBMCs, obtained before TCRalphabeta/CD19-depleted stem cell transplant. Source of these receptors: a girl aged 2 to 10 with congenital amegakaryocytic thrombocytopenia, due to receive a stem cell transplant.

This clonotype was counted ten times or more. Written as DNA, the CDR3 is TGCGCCAGCAGCCGGGGGCCTACTGAAGCTTTCTTT. It is translated as CASSRGPTEAFF. V gene TRBV5-1 combines with J gene TRBJ1-1; tentatively, D is TRBD1 (6 bases). Trimming cost V 4 bases and J 5 bases, with 9 bases left between them. Germline V gene sequence: CDR1 SGHRS, CDR2 YFSETQ. This CDR3 comprises 12 residues.

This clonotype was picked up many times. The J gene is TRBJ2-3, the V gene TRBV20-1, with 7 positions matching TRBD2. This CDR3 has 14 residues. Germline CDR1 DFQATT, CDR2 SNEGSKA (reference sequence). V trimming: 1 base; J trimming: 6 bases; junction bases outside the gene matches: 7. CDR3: CSARGGGPVDTQYF. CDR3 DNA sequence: TGCAGTGCTAGAGGGGGAGGGCCGGTGGATACGCAGTATTTT.

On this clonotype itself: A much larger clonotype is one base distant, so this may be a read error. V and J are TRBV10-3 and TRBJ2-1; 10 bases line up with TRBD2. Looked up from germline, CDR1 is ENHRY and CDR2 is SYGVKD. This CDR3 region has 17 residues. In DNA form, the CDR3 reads TGTGCCTTCAGTGAGTCGCCTAGCGGGGGCCTCTACAATGAGCAGTTCTTC. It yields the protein CAFSESPSGGLYNEQFF.

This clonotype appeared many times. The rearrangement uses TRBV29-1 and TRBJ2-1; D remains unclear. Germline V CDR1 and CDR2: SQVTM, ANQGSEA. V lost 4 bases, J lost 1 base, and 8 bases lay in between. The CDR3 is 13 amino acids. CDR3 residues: CSVVTPSYNEQFF. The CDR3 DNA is TGCAGCGTTGTCACTCCGTCCTACAATGAGCAGTTCTTC.

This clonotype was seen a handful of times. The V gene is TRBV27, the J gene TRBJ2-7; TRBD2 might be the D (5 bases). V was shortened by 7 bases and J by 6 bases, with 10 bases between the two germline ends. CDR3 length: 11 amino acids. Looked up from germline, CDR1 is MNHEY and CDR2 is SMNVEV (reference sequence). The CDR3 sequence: CASTRGREQYF. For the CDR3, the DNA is TGTGCCAGCACCCGCGGGCGCGAGCAGTACTTC.

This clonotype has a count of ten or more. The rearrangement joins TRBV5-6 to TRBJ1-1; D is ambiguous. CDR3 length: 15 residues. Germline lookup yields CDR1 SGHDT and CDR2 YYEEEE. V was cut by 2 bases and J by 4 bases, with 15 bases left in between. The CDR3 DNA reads TGTGCCAGCAGCTTTCGGTTAGAAGAGGGCACTGAAGCTTTCTTT. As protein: CASSFRLEEGTEAFF.

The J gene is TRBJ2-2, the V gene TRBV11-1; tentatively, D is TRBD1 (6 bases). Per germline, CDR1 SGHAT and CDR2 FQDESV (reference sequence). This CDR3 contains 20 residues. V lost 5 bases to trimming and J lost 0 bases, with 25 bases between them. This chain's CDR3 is CASSPTKWTVGTANTGELFF. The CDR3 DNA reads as TGTGCCAGCAGCCCTACAAAATGGACAGTCGGTACCGCGAACACCGGGGAGCTGTTTTTT. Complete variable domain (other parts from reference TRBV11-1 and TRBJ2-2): EAEVAQSPRYKITEKSQAVAFWCDPISGHATLYWYRQILGQGPELLVQFQDESVVDDSQLPKDRFSAERLKGVDSTLKIQPAELGDSAMYLCASSPTKWTVGTANTGELFFGEGSRLTVL.

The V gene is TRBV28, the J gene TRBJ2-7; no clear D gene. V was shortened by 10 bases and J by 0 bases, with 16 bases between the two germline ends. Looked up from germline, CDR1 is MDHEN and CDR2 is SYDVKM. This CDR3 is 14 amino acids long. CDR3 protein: CATSVTLVSYEQYF. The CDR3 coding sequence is TGTGCCACCTCCGTGACTCTCGTCTCCTACGAGCAGTACTTC.

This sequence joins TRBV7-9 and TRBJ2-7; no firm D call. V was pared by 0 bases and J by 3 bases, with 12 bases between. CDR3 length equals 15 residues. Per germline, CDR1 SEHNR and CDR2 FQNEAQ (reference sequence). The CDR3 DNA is TGTGCCAGCAGCTTAGCAATTGGGTGGATCTACGAGCAGTACTTC. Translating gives CASSLAIGWIYEQYF.

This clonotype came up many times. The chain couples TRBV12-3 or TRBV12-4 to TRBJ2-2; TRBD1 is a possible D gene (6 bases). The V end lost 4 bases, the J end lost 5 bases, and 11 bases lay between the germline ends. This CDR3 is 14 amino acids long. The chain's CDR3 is CASSSQGGTGELFF. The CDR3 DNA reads TGTGCCAGCAGTTCACAGGGTGGGACCGGGGAGCTGTTTTTT.